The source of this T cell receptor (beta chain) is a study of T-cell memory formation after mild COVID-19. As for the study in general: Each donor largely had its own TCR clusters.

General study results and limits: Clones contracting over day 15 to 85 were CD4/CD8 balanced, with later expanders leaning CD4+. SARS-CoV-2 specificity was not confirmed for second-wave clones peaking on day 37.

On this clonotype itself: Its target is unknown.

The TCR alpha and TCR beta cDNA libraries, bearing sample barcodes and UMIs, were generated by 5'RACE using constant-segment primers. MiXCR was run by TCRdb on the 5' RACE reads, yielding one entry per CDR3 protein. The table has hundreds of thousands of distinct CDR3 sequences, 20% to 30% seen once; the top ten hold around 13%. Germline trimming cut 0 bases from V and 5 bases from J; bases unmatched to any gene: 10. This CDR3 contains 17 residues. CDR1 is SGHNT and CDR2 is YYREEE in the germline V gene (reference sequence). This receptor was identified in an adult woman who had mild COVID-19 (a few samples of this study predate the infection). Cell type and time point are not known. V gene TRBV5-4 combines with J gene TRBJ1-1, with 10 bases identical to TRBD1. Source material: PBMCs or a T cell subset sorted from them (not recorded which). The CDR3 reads CASSLDSSTGGGTEAFF. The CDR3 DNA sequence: TGTGCCAGCAGCTTGGACTCTTCGACAGGGGGCGGGACTGAAGCTTTCTTT.